This is a list of T cell receptor beta chains from one sample in a study of T cells in Graves' hyperthyroidism and ophthalmopathy. TCRdb re-called the multiplex PCR reads with MiXCR, one entry per CDR3 protein. This table holds hundreds of thousands of distinct CDR3 sequences, 15% to 18% found once. Sequencing input: blood. The receptors here all came from a woman aged 18-29 years with Graves' hyperthyroidism. Both conserved end residues are part of each CDR3. Fields, in order: CDR3 protein, V gene.

cdr3_aa: CASSLAVSRGARTNTEAFF
v_call: TRBV7-6

cdr3_aa: CATSDLGPSHGAQYF
v_call: TRBV24-1

cdr3_aa: CASSLSRELYTEAFF
v_call: TRBV12-3/TRBV12-4

cdr3_aa: CASSAGTLTMNTEAFF
v_call: TRBV12-3/TRBV12-4

cdr3_aa: CASSYDGIIYEQYF
v_call: TRBV6-6

cdr3_aa: CSVLSQGRAYNEQFF
v_call: TRBV29-1

cdr3_aa: CASSDRDSNYGYTF
v_call: TRBV18

cdr3_aa: CSAREGDRYTEAFF
v_call: TRBV20-1

cdr3_aa: CSGMGLGWYEQYF
v_call: TRBV20-1

cdr3_aa: CASSLALAGAYYEQYF
v_call: TRBV7-8

cdr3_aa: CASSPRTSGVSETQYF
v_call: TRBV2

cdr3_aa: CSARERWTSGVYNEQFF
v_call: TRBV20-1

cdr3_aa: CASSPALAKNIQYF
v_call: TRBV5-6

cdr3_aa: CASSYSLRKLTDTQYF
v_call: TRBV2

cdr3_aa: CASSEGRLNTGELFF
v_call: TRBV5-1

cdr3_aa: CASTRGLAIRYEQFF
v_call: TRBV2

cdr3_aa: CASSRETSGGTYEQYF
v_call: TRBV4-2

cdr3_aa: CSARDGTGGRNTEAFF
v_call: TRBV20-1

cdr3_aa: CASSLMGPLNADTQYF
v_call: TRBV12-3/TRBV12-4

cdr3_aa: CASSQWGWTEYNSPLHF
v_call: TRBV4-1

cdr3_aa: CASSQTGTSGGYKETQYF
v_call: TRBV7-2

cdr3_aa: CASSSTGNSQAKGYTF
v_call: TRBV7-9

cdr3_aa: CASSEQGLGTDTQYF
v_call: TRBV2